These T cell receptor beta chains were read from a single sample in a study of blood T cell repertoires in COVID-19. Sequenced by immunoSEQ multiplex PCR; TCRdb stores in-frame clones only, minus some. The sample includes approximately 120,000 clones, 80% to 95% of them seen just once. Sequenced sample: peripheral blood. The receptors come from a middle-aged man with COVID-19, enrolled during active disease. CDR3s include the opening cysteine and the closing phenylalanine or tryptophan. D genes are given only for firm matches. Size is stated for part of the rows, as once, few or many counts, or as a class when the clone is expanded.

NA,TRBV5-1,TRBJ2-2,NA,CASSPSSRVGTGELFF,TGCGCCAGCAGCCCCTCTTCGAGGGTAGGCACCGGGGAGCTGTTTTTT
NA,TRBV3-1/TRBV3-2,TRBJ2-1,NA,CASSQVSALNEQFF,TGTGCCAGCAGCCAAGTCAGCGCCCTCAATGAGCAGTTCTTC
NA,TRBV27,TRBJ2-7,NA,CASRTGGSGVYEQYF,TGTGCCAGCAGGACAGGGGGTAGCGGGGTTTACGAGCAGTACTTC
NA,TRBV28,TRBJ2-3,TRBD1,CASRTGWPDTQYF,TGTGCCAGCAGGACAGGGTGGCCAGATACGCAGTATTTT
NA,TRBV7-9,TRBJ2-1,NA,CASSGQGSGNEQFF,TGTGCCAGCTCCGGGCAGGGGTCAGGCAATGAGCAGTTCTTC
NA,TRBV7-6,TRBJ2-7,TRBD1,CASSPSQGAYYEQYF,TGTGCCAGCAGCCCTTCTCAGGGGGCCTACTACGAGCAGTACTTC
NA,TRBV2,TRBJ2-5,TRBD2,CASSEEASGKETQYF,TGTGCCAGCAGTGAAGAGGCTAGCGGTAAAGAGACCCAGTACTTC
NA,TRBV30,TRBJ1-1,TRBD1,CAWNIGGASNTEAFF,TGTGCCTGGAATATAGGGGGCGCGAGCAACACTGAAGCTTTCTTT
NA,TRBV7-2,TRBJ1-1,NA,CASSSLTEAFF,TGTGCCAGCAGCTCCCTTACTGAAGCTTTCTTT
NA,TRBV5-1,TRBJ2-1,NA,CASSFPGSSYNEQFF,TGCGCCAGCAGCTTCCCAGGGTCCTCCTACAATGAGCAGTTCTTC
NA,TRBV29-1,TRBJ2-5,NA,CSAAQETQYF,TGCAGCGCAGCTCAAGAGACCCAGTACTTC
NA,TRBV24-1,TRBJ2-5,TRBD2,CATSDPLAGETQYF,TGTGCCACCAGTGACCCACTAGCGGGAGAGACCCAGTACTTC
NA,TRBV5-8,TRBJ2-1,TRBD2,CASRRVTSGPFGEQFF,TGTGCCAGCAGGCGAGTGACTAGCGGCCCGTTCGGGGAGCAGTTCTTC
NA,TRBV29-1,TRBJ2-5,TRBD2,CSVEETGTTAGTQYF,TGCAGCGTTGAAGAGACCGGGACTACCGCCGGGACCCAGTACTTC
NA,TRBV10-2,TRBJ2-1,NA,CASFSEERNEQFF,TGCGCCAGTTTTAGCGAGGAGCGCAATGAGCAGTTCTTC
NA,TRBV7-3,TRBJ2-3,NA,CASSDLAHTDTQYF,TGTGCCAGCAGCGACTTGGCACACACAGATACGCAGTATTTT
NA,TRBV5-4,TRBJ2-4,NA,CASSLPRGTIQYF,TGTGCCAGCTCTTTGCCCAGGGGTACCATTCAGTACTTC
once,TRBV10-3,TRBJ1-2,TRBD1,CAISGQGTHYGYTF,TGTGCCATCAGTGGACAGGGAACCCACTATGGCTACACCTTC
NA,TRBV4-1,TRBJ1-4,NA,CASSRAGEGEKLFF,TGCGCCAGCAGCCGGGCAGGGGAGGGTGAAAAACTGTTTTTT
NA,TRBV6-2/TRBV6-3,TRBJ2-1,TRBD2,CASSSGGNEQFF,TGTGCCAGCAGTTCGGGGGGAAATGAGCAGTTCTTC
NA,TRBV18,TRBJ2-3,NA,CASSPQAYTDTQYF,TGTGCCAGCTCACCGCAGGCCTACACAGATACGCAGTATTTT
NA,TRBV28,TRBJ1-1,TRBD1,CASSFSRQGGGEAFF,TGTGCCAGCAGTTTCTCGAGACAGGGTGGGGGAGAAGCTTTCTTT
once,TRBV15,TRBJ1-4,NA,CATSSVGRGNEKLFF,TGTGCCACCAGCAGCGTTGGTAGGGGCAATGAAAAACTGTTTTTT
once,TRBV5-1,TRBJ2-3,TRBD1,CASSFGGTGLGNTQYF,TGCGCCAGCAGCTTTGGGGGGACAGGTCTAGGTAATACGCAGTATTTT
NA,TRBV18,TRBJ1-1,NA,CASSPTDGDTEAFF,TGTGCCAGCTCCCCGACCGACGGGGACACTGAAGCTTTCTTT
NA,TRBV11-3,TRBJ2-1,NA,CASSRGDSSYNEQFF,TGTGCCAGCAGCCGCGGAGACAGCTCCTACAATGAGCAGTTCTTC
NA,TRBV7-8,TRBJ2-3,TRBD2,CASRRAPTSGRGDTQYF,TGTGCCAGCAGGCGAGCCCCGACTAGCGGACGGGGAGATACGCAGTATTTT
NA,TRBV5-1,TRBJ2-1,NA,CASSYGSSNEQFF,TGCGCCAGCAGCTATGGTAGCTCCAATGAGCAGTTCTTC
NA,TRBV28,TRBJ1-5,NA,CASSFFSGIGGQPQHF,TGTGCCAGCAGTTTCTTTTCAGGGATCGGGGGTCAGCCCCAGCATTTT
NA,TRBV28,TRBJ1-4,TRBD1,CASRDSTREKLFF,TGTGCCAGCCGGGACAGTACTCGCGAAAAACTGTTTTTT
NA,TRBV4-3,TRBJ1-2,NA,CASSAAPGASYGYTF,TGCGCCAGCAGCGCTGCGCCGGGTGCCAGCTATGGCTACACCTTC
NA,TRBV6-5,TRBJ1-2,TRBD1,CAIYDRDRVIGGYTF,TGTGCCATATACGACCGGGACAGGGTAATCGGAGGCTACACCTTC
NA,TRBV7-9,TRBJ1-1,TRBD1,CASSPGDRANTEAFF,TGTGCCAGCAGCCCTGGGGACAGAGCTAACACTGAAGCTTTCTTT
NA,TRBV15,TRBJ2-2,TRBD2,CATSRLFSGSVTGELFF,TGTGCCACCAGCCGCCTATTTAGCGGGAGCGTCACCGGGGAGCTGTTTTTT
once,TRBV30,TRBJ2-1,TRBD2,CAWSPSTSGRANEQFF,TGTGCCTGGTCACCATCAACTAGCGGGAGGGCGAATGAGCAGTTCTTC
NA,TRBV19,TRBJ1-4,TRBD1,CASRDRTTNEKLFF,TGTGCCAGTAGGGACAGGACAACTAATGAAAAACTGTTTTTT
NA,TRBV5-1,TRBJ1-4,NA,CASSLGGEEKLFF,TGCGCCAGCAGCTTGGGTGGGGAGGAAAAACTGTTTTTT
once,TRBV9,TRBJ1-2,TRBD1,CASGGQGALGYTF,TGTGCCAGCGGGGGACAGGGGGCGCTTGGCTACACCTTC
NA,TRBV2,TRBJ1-4,TRBD1,CASSTGTGDEKLFF,TGTGCCAGCAGTACCGGGACAGGGGACGAAAAACTGTTTTTT
NA,TRBV5-6,TRBJ2-1,NA,CASSFRSAGYNEQFF,TGTGCCAGCAGCTTTCGATCGGCAGGCTACAATGAGCAGTTCTTC
NA,TRBV30,TRBJ2-7,TRBD1,CAWRDRFYEQYF,TGTGCCTGGAGGGACAGGTTCTACGAGCAGTACTTC
NA,TRBV30,TRBJ1-4,NA,CAWSVQTRGEKLFF,TGTGCCTGGAGTGTTCAGACTAGGGGTGAAAAACTGTTTTTT
NA,TRBV11-2,TRBJ2-3,NA,CASSLGADLGTDTQYF,TGTGCCAGCAGCTTAGGAGCAGACCTAGGCACAGATACGCAGTATTTT
NA,TRBV5-1,TRBJ2-3,NA,CASSLGAENTQYF,TGCGCCAGCAGCTTGGGGGCCGAAAATACGCAGTATTTT
NA,TRBV9,TRBJ1-3,NA,CASSVEGALGNTIYF,TGTGCCAGCAGCGTAGAAGGGGCCCTTGGAAACACCATATATTTT
NA,TRBV5-6,TRBJ2-2,TRBD1,CASSPGTGVAGELFF,TGTGCCAGCAGCCCGGGGACAGGGGTAGCCGGGGAGCTGTTTTTT
NA,TRBV5-1,TRBJ1-6,NA,CASSLDGRGDSPLHF,TGCGCCAGCAGCTTGGATGGCAGGGGTGATTCACCCCTCCACTTT
NA,TRBV7-2,TRBJ2-5,TRBD2,CASSSGLAGGPTQYF,TGTGCCAGCAGCTCTGGACTAGCGGGAGGGCCTACCCAGTACTTC
NA,TRBV5-1,TRBJ2-1,NA,CASTGDNEQFF,TGCGCCAGCACAGGGGACAATGAGCAGTTCTTC
NA,TRBV5-4,TRBJ2-1,TRBD2,CASSLGSGRPPHNEQFF,TGTGCCAGCAGCTTGGGTAGCGGGAGGCCCCCCCACAATGAGCAGTTCTTC
NA,TRBV11-2,TRBJ2-2,TRBD2,CASSSFGLALFTGELFF,TGTGCCAGCAGCTCATTTGGACTAGCGCTTTTCACCGGGGAGCTGTTTTTT
NA,TRBV5-1,TRBJ2-7,TRBD1,CASSTGQVYEQYF,TGCGCCAGCAGCACCGGACAGGTTTACGAGCAGTACTTC